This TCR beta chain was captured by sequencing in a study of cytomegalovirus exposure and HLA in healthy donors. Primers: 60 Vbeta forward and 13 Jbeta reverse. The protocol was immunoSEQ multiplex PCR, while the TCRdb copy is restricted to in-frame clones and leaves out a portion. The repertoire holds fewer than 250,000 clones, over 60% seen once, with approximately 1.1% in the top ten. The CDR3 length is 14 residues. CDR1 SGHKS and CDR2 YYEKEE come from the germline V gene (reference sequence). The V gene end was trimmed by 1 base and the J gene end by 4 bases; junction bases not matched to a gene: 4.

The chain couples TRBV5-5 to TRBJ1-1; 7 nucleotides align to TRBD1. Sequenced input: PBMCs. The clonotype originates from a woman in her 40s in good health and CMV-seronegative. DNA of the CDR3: TGTGCCAGCAGCTTGAGAGGGGGCAGCACTGAAGCTTTCTTT. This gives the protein CASSLRGGSTEAFF. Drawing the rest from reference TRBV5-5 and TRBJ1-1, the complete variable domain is DAGVTQSPTHLIKTRGQQVTLRCSPISGHKSVSWYQQVLGQGPQFIFQYYEKEERGRGNFPDRFSARQFPNYSSELNVNALLLGDSALYLCASSLRGGSTEAFFGQGTRLTVV.